This entry describes one TCR beta chain. Its cognate antigen is unknown. Indicated time point: week 35, safety follow-up. In the vaccine, a single dose held 300 ug of the mutant IDH1 20-mer peptide, along with topical imiquimod. Produced via immunoSEQ multiplex PCR; TCRdb's table is partial and in-frame only. This repertoire shows tens of thousands of clones, approximately 80% found once; its top ten account for roughly 4.5%. V dropped 8 bases and J dropped 4; count of bases not matched to a gene: 16. The length of the CDR3 is 16 residues. CDR1 is MDHEN and CDR2 is SYDVKM in the germline V gene. The data originate from a study of a mutant IDH1 vaccine in newly diagnosed glioma. At the level of the study: Patients got their first vaccination 4-6 weeks after radiotherapy alone, or with temozolomide cycles. Visit V13 took place at week 47, and visit V12 happened at week 35.

The V gene is TRBV28, the J gene TRBJ2-7, with 8 bases that match TRBD1. The specimen comprised PBMCs, sampled from a glioma patient whose treatment included an IDH1 peptide vaccine. The receptor was isolated from a woman aged 40 to 49 with glioma. Some clones in this sample may be carry-over from other donors' samples. The CDR3 is CASAGGGTGGKYEQYF. In DNA form, the CDR3 reads TGTGCCAGCGCTGGGGGCGGGACAGGTGGAAAATACGAGCAGTACTTC.